This record looks at one T cell receptor (beta chain) sequence and its context. What it recognizes is unknown. CDR3 length: 14 amino acids. Germline assignment: CDR1 LNHDA and CDR2 SQIVND (reference sequence). The ends lost 4 bases at V and 6 bases at J; junction bases unmatched: 6. The sample belongs to a study of PD-1 blockade in classical Hodgkin lymphoma. Sequencing used immunoSEQ multiplex PCR; TCRdb keeps in-frame clones, though not all of them. Of some 8,900 clones in the sample, 80% to 85% are singletons; the top ten hold about an eighth. Whole-study results and caveats: Diversity similar to that of newly diagnosed patients was seen at baseline in complete responders.

The patients all showed relapse after autologous stem cell transplantation, while their brentuximab vedotin exposure varied. Magnetic negative selection was used to purify CD4+ T cells from thawed PBMCs. The receptor comes from a human donor with classical Hodgkin lymphoma. This rearrangement joins TRBV19 to TRBJ2-1; 7 bases fit TRBD2. Sample: CD4+ T cells from blood, taken at baseline. Here the CDR3 reads CASSTGDYLNEQFF. CDR3 coding DNA: TGTGCCAGTAGTACCGGGGACTACCTCAATGAGCAGTTCTTC.